These T cell receptor beta chains were read from a single sample in a study of blood T cell repertoires in COVID-19. Sequenced by immunoSEQ multiplex PCR; TCRdb stores in-frame clones only, minus some. The table includes about 110,000 clones, less than 75% detected once. Sequencing was performed on peripheral blood. The receptors were gathered from a middle-aged woman with acute or convalescent COVID-19. The CDR3 runs from the conserved cysteine through the conserved F or W. D genes are given only for firm matches. Expanded clones get a size class; other rows say once, few or many, or leave the size out.

v_call,j_call,d_call,clone_size,cdr3_nt,cdr3_aa
TRBV5-1,TRBJ2-2,TRBD1,-,TGCGCCAGCAGCTCAACCTCGAGAGGGACAGACACCGGGGAGCTGTTTTTT,CASSSTSRGTDTGELFF
TRBV5-1,TRBJ2-3,TRBD1,-,TGCGCCAGCAGCACCGGGACAGGGGGCACAGATACGCAGTATTTT,CASSTGTGGTDTQYF
TRBV19,TRBJ2-7,TRBD2,-,TGTGCCAGTAGTAGGGGTAGCGGGGGGGCATCCTACGAGCAGTACTTC,CASSRGSGGASYEQYF
TRBV10-3,TRBJ1-2,TRBD1,once,TGTGCCACCGAAGGGGGCGCGTCGGGCTACACCTTC,CATEGGASGYTF
TRBV6-5,TRBJ1-2,-,-,TGTGCCAGCAGTTACTCTGCCCAGGGGATGGTCTATGGCTACACCTTC,CASSYSAQGMVYGYTF
TRBV29-1,TRBJ2-7,-,few,TGCAGCGCCGGGATTAGCGGTTTTGGAGAGCAGTACTTC,CSAGISGFGEQYF
TRBV6-5,TRBJ2-3,-,-,TGTGCCAGCAGCGCGCCGTTGGGCACAGATACGCAGTATTTT,CASSAPLGTDTQYF
TRBV5-1,TRBJ1-4,-,-,TGCGCCAGCAGCTTGGGAGTGGACACAACTAATGAAAAACTGTTTTTT,CASSLGVDTTNEKLFF
TRBV3-1/TRBV3-2,TRBJ1-3,TRBD1,few,TGTGCCAGCAGCTCCGCTGACAGGGCGCTGGTTGGAAACACCATATATTTT,CASSSADRALVGNTIYF
TRBV3-1/TRBV3-2,TRBJ1-1,TRBD1,once,TGTGCCAGCAGCCAGGGACAGGGGGTGGCCACTGAAGCTTTCTTT,CASSQGQGVATEAFF
TRBV10-3,TRBJ2-7,TRBD2,few,TGTGCCATCAAGCCAGCGGGGAATTACGAGCAGTACTTC,CAIKPAGNYEQYF
TRBV5-1,TRBJ2-7,TRBD2,-,TGCGCCAGCAGCAAACTCACTAGCGGGGGCCCCGGGGAGCAGTACTTC,CASSKLTSGGPGEQYF
TRBV7-2,TRBJ1-6,-,-,TGTGCCAGCTCCGCGAGGAGTAATTCACCCCTCCACTTT,CASSARSNSPLHF
TRBV11-2,TRBJ2-1,-,-,TGTGCCAGCAGCTCATCCCTGGGAGGCCAACCCTCCTACAATGAGCAGTTCTTC,CASSSSLGGQPSYNEQFF
TRBV5-4,TRBJ1-2,-,-,TGTGCCAGCAGCGCGAACAGGGATTACTATGGCTACACCTTC,CASSANRDYYGYTF
TRBV10-1,TRBJ2-1,-,-,TGCGCCAGCCAGGGACTCCTTAATGAGCAGTTCTTC,CASQGLLNEQFF
TRBV9,TRBJ2-3,TRBD2,-,TGTGCCAGCAGCCTACGGGGGGTAGTAGCAGATACGCAGTATTTT,CASSLRGVVADTQYF
TRBV6-5,TRBJ2-7,-,-,TGTGCCAGCAGGAGAGACAGGGAGGTATCGCGCGAGCAGTACTTC,CASRRDREVSREQYF
TRBV18,TRBJ2-7,-,-,TGTGCCAGCTCACCAAAGGGGTATACCTACGAGCAGTACTTC,CASSPKGYTYEQYF
TRBV10-3,TRBJ2-7,TRBD1,few,TGTGCCACCTTAGGGGACAGGGGAAGCTACGAGCAGTACTTC,CATLGDRGSYEQYF
TRBV27,TRBJ2-2,-,once,TGTGCCAGCAGTCCGGGGGCGGGGGTCACCGGGGAGCTGTTTTTT,CASSPGAGVTGELFF
TRBV6-1,TRBJ2-7,-,many,TGTGCCAGCAGTGAAGTTTTGGGGGCAGGGCATAACTTC,CASSEVLGAGHNF
TRBV4-1,TRBJ1-2,-,few,TGCGCCAGCAGCCCTTATGGGGGCGCGTTGTATGGCTACACCTTC,CASSPYGGALYGYTF
TRBV2,TRBJ1-6,-,-,TGTGCCAGCATGGGGAGCTCCTATAATTCACCCCTCCACTTT,CASMGSSYNSPLHF
TRBV3-1/TRBV3-2,TRBJ1-2,TRBD1,-,TGTGCCAGCACCCAGGGGGCCCCTTACTATGGCTACACCTTC,CASTQGAPYYGYTF
TRBV12-3/TRBV12-4,TRBJ1-1,-,many,TGTGCCAGCAGACCGGGGTTGGGGGAAGCTTTCTTT,CASRPGLGEAFF
TRBV6-1,TRBJ2-7,-,-,TGTGCCAGCAGTGAAAGGGGGAGCTACGAGCAGTACTTC,CASSERGSYEQYF
TRBV20-1,TRBJ1-2,TRBD1,few,TGCAGGACGGACAGGGAGGGGGGCTACACCTTC,CRTDREGGYTF
TRBV5-1,TRBJ2-5,TRBD2,-,TGCGCCAGCAGCTCCACCGGACTAGCGGGGGGGAAAGAGACCCAGTACTTC,CASSSTGLAGGKETQYF
TRBV6-6,TRBJ2-5,TRBD1,-,TGTGCCAGCAGTTACTCGGGGACAGGGAAGGAGACCCAGTACTTC,CASSYSGTGKETQYF
TRBV28,TRBJ1-1,-,-,TGTGCCAGCAGGTCCACAGTTACTGAAGCTTTCTTT,CASRSTVTEAFF
TRBV6-5,TRBJ2-2,TRBD2,-,TGTGCCAGCAGTTACTCGAGCGGGGACACCGGGGAGCTGTTTTTT,CASSYSSGDTGELFF
TRBV11-2,TRBJ2-1,TRBD2,-,TGTGCCAGCAGCTTAGGGTGGGGGGGGAGCTCCTACAATGAGCAGTTCTTC,CASSLGWGGSSYNEQFF
TRBV6-5,TRBJ1-2,-,-,TGTGCCAGCCAAGGACTGACTAACGCTAACTATGGCTACACCTTC,CASQGLTNANYGYTF
TRBV6-5,TRBJ1-3,TRBD1,few,TGTGCCAGCAGTTCAGGGACAGGGAGGGACACCATATATTTT,CASSSGTGRDTIYF
TRBV7-9,TRBJ2-3,TRBD2,-,TGTGCCAGCAGCTTAGCTTCTAGCGGGGCGACAGATACGCAGTATTTT,CASSLASSGATDTQYF
TRBV5-1,TRBJ2-1,-,-,TGCGCCAGCAGCTTGTCCTCCAGGGTGGGTATGGATGAGCAGTTCTTC,CASSLSSRVGMDEQFF
TRBV2,TRBJ2-3,-,-,TGTGCCACCCAAATGACTAGTGTGGGAGATACGCAGTATTTT,CATQMTSVGDTQYF
TRBV13,TRBJ2-3,-,-,TGTGCCAGCAGGGGCTATACCACAGATACGCAGTATTTT,CASRGYTTDTQYF
TRBV4-1,TRBJ1-5,-,-,TGCGCCAGCAGCCAAGATTCGGGGGAATCTCAGCCCCAGCATTTT,CASSQDSGESQPQHF
TRBV14,TRBJ1-4,TRBD1,-,TGTGCCAGCAGCCAAGATGGGACGCGACAGGGTTATGAAAAACTGTTTTTT,CASSQDGTRQGYEKLFF
TRBV5-4,TRBJ1-1,-,-,TGTGCCAGCAGCCTTGACAGGCCTCACACTGAAGCTTTCTTT,CASSLDRPHTEAFF
TRBV28,TRBJ1-1,-,-,TGTGCCAGCAGGGGGGGCACTGAAGCTTTCTTT,CASRGGTEAFF
TRBV5-5,TRBJ2-7,-,-,TGTGCCAGCAGCTTGGGAGCCACGCTAGGCTACGAGCAGTACTTC,CASSLGATLGYEQYF
TRBV6-6,TRBJ2-7,TRBD1,-,TGTGCCAGCAGTGCTCCTACGCGACAGGGTCGGGAGCAGTACTTC,CASSAPTRQGREQYF
TRBV5-6,TRBJ2-2,-,-,TGTGCCAGCAGCTTGTGGTATAGCCCCGGGGAGCTGTTTTTT,CASSLWYSPGELFF
TRBV11-2,TRBJ2-2,TRBD2,-,TGTGCCAGCAGCCGCGGGGGGCGGAGCACCGGGGAGCTGTTTTTT,CASSRGGRSTGELFF
TRBV24-1,TRBJ1-5,-,-,TGTGCCACCAGTGATTACCCCCCCCAGGGTCAGCCCCAGCATTTT,CATSDYPPQGQPQHF
TRBV3-1/TRBV3-2,TRBJ1-2,TRBD1,-,TGTGCCAGCAGCCAACAGGGGGGCATCTATGGCTACACCTTC,CASSQQGGIYGYTF
TRBV6-5,TRBJ1-5,-,once,TGTGCCAGCAGCGAGGAGGTTTCCAGGACCCAGCATTTT,CASSEEVSRTQHF
TRBV19,TRBJ1-2,-,-,TGTGCCAGTAGTCCGATCGCGGGGGACGGGTCTGGCTACACCTTC,CASSPIAGDGSGYTF
TRBV5-1,TRBJ1-4,TRBD1,-,TGCGCCAGCAGCCGGGACAGTCAAAATGAAAAACTGTTTTTT,CASSRDSQNEKLFF
TRBV3-1/TRBV3-2,TRBJ2-5,TRBD2,-,TGTGCCAGCAGCCAAGCCTATAGCGGGGTAGAGACCCAGTACTTC,CASSQAYSGVETQYF
TRBV7-3,TRBJ2-7,TRBD1,-,TGTGCCAGCAGCGCCGGGACAGGTCCCTACGAGCAGTACTTC,CASSAGTGPYEQYF
TRBV5-1,TRBJ2-2,-,-,TGCGCCAGCAGCTTGGCCGACACGATGAACACCGGGGAGCTGTTTTTT,CASSLADTMNTGELFF
TRBV18,TRBJ2-1,-,-,TGTGCCAGCTCACCACGTTTGGTTCCAACTAGAGCCTACAATGAGCAGTTCTTC,CASSPRLVPTRAYNEQFF